This section outlines one T cell receptor beta chain sequence together with its context. The antigen is undetermined. Pregnant or lactating patients were excluded, as were those with uncontrolled infection or other autoimmune disease. TCR beta CDR3 regions were amplified from RNA transcripts. The study used the HTBI primer set for a first-round RT-PCR of the TCR CDR3. MiXCR, run by TCRdb on the multiplex PCR reads, gives a single entry per CDR3 protein. This sample has about 660,000 distinct CDR3 sequences, with approximately 42% found just once. Germline V gene sequence: CDR1 SNHLY, CDR2 FYNNEI. The CDR3 spans 16 residues. Losses at the gene ends were 6 bases for V and 2 bases for J; bases not matched to a gene: 12. This entry is derived from a study of T cells in Graves' hyperthyroidism and ophthalmopathy. Whole-study results and caveats: Stable hyperthyroidism was told apart from ophthalmopathy by a model built on 13 V-J features. It was a median approximately 7.1 months before onset that the model predicted ophthalmopathy. Most thyroid clonotypes that were expanded above 0.001 also turned up in blood.

The genes are TRBV2 and TRBJ1-2; 7 positions agree with TRBD1. Sequencing was performed on peripheral blood or thyroid tissue (not recorded which). This clonotype was sampled from an adult man with Graves' disease, either hyperthyroidism or ophthalmopathy (not recorded which). The CDR3 sequence: CASSPRTTGLNYGYTF. DNA for the CDR3: TGTGCCAGCAGCCCAAGAACGACAGGGCTGAACTATGGCTACACCTTC.